This T cell receptor beta chain was sequenced in a study of neoadjuvant anti-PD-1 for oral cavity cancer. This clone was detected only once. The antigen remains unidentified. The germline V and J ends were trimmed by 5 bases and 2 bases, with 15 bases remaining between them. The CDR3 runs 15 residues. The germline gives CDR1 MNHEY, CDR2 SMNVEV (reference sequence). Regarding the study as a whole: Only a few patients per response group were TCR-analyzed; validation needed.

Method: immunoSEQ multiplex PCR; TCRdb's copy keeps in-frame clones and lacks some. This sample has fewer than 70,000 clones, with approximately 80% found just once. This TCR was sampled from a person aged 35-80 years with oral cavity squamous cell carcinoma. The chain recombines TRBV27 with TRBJ2-5; D is ambiguous. This specimen consisted of PBMCs, obtained before nivolumab (anti-PD-1) treatment. The CDR3 spells CASSIRRREQETQYF. The CDR3 DNA sequence: TGTGCCAGCAGTATACGCCGTAGGGAACAAGAGACCCAGTACTTC.